Each of the 22 T cell receptor beta chains below was sequenced from the same sample in a study of neurological immune-mediated disorders. TCRdb re-called the 5' RACE reads with MiXCR, one entry per CDR3 protein. The top ten clones hold about 12% of a sample with roughly 60,000 distinct CDR3 sequences, roughly 9.8% of them seen once. Time point given: longitudinal time-point 2. What was sequenced was PBMCs. The receptors originated from a man aged 25-45 years in good health.

This clonotype was seen many times. The chain employs TRBV5-1 and TRBJ1-1; TRBD1 might be the D (5 bases). This CDR3 has 14 amino acids. The germline V gene encodes CDR1 SGHRS and CDR2 YFSETQ. V was shortened by 0 bases and J by 1 base, with 7 bases between the two germline ends. In DNA, the CDR3 is TGCGCCAGCAGCTTGGGGGGGACGAACACTGAAGCTTTCTTT. Translated: CASSLGGTNTEAFF.

This chain connects TRBV3-1 to TRBJ1-5; 8 nucleotides match TRBD1. Germline CDR1 LGHDT, CDR2 YNNKEL (reference sequence). The CDR3 sequence is 17 residues long. V lost 1 base and J lost 7; bases outside the gene matches: 12. The CDR3 DNA follows: TGTGCCAGCAGCCAAGGGTCGAGCAGGGGGCGAAAGCAGCCCCAGCATTTT. Its translation: CASSQGSSRGRKQPQHF.

This clonotype was counted at least ten times. The chain links TRBV3-1 to TRBJ1-4, with no clear D. V lost 4 bases, J lost 7 bases, and 13 bases lay in between. The germline V gene has CDR1 LGHDT and CDR2 YNNKEL (reference sequence). The CDR3 has 14 residues. As DNA, the CDR3 is TGTGCCAGCAGCCCCCGAGCGTCGACTGAAAAACTGTTTTTT. Translation gives CASSPRASTEKLFF.

This clonotype has a count of ten or more. Written as DNA, the CDR3 is TGCGCCAGCAGCCAAGCAGCGGTTAACTATGGCTACACCTTC. It is translated as CASSQAAVNYGYTF. The V and J genes are TRBV4-1 and TRBJ1-2, with no clear D. This CDR3 region has 14 residues. Germline V gene lookup returns CDR1 MGHRA and CDR2 YSYEKL. Between the trimmed V and J ends, which lost 1 base and 1 base, there was a span of 7 bases.

This clonotype was observed many times. This chain connects TRBV15 to TRBJ2-5; 8 nucleotides line up with TRBD2. Losses at the gene ends were 5 bases for V and 3 bases for J; bases not matched to a gene: 2. This CDR3 has 13 residues. The germline V gene has CDR1 LNHNV and CDR2 YYDKDF (reference sequence). The CDR3 DNA is TGTGCCACCAGCGGTAGCGGGAAAGAGACCCAGTACTTC. It is translated as CATSGSGKETQYF.

Ten or more counts support this clonotype. The V call is TRBV6-1, the J call TRBJ2-1; D remains unclear. Germline V CDR1 and CDR2: MNHNS, SASEGT. V was shortened by 0 bases and J by 7 bases, with 1 base between the two germline ends. The CDR3 sequence is 11 residues long. CDR3 nucleotide sequence: TGTGCCAGCAGTGAAGCGAATGAGCAGTTCTTC. Amino acids: CASSEANEQFF.

This clonotype was detected ten times or more. J is TRBJ2-3 and V is TRBV10-1; the match to TRBD1 covers 8 bases. The V and J ends lost 4 bases and 1 base, in that order; junction bases with no gene match: 7. This CDR3 is built from 16 residues. In germline, CDR1 is WNHNN, CDR2 SYGVQD (reference sequence). The CDR3 nucleotides are TGCGCCAGCAGTGGAGGCTCGGGACAGGGCACAGATACGCAGTATTTT. It is translated as CASSGGSGQGTDTQYF.

This clonotype was picked up many times. The chain recombines TRBV29-1 with TRBJ1-1; D remains unclear. The V gene lost 5 bases and the J gene lost 0 bases, with 13 bases spanning the gap. Germline CDR1 SQVTM, CDR2 ANQGSEA. The CDR3 totals 14 residues. The CDR3 DNA reads as TGCAGCGTTAATCGGGCGGCGATGAACACTGAAGCTTTCTTT. Its translation: CSVNRAAMNTEAFF.

Concerning this clonotype: A much larger clone is a single base away; this may be a read error. The J gene is TRBJ2-2, the V gene TRBV18; no definite D call. The CDR3 runs to 12 residues. Germline V gene data show CDR1 as KGHSH and CDR2 as LQKENI. The CDR3 spells CASSPYTVELFF. As DNA, the CDR3 is TGTGCCAGCTCACCATACACCGTGGAGCTGTTTTTT.

This clonotype was recorded a few times. This sequence joins TRBV7-2 and TRBJ2-3, with D hard to call. CDR3 length: 15 residues. V was shortened by 2 bases and J by 4 bases, with 13 bases between the two germline ends. Per germline, CDR1 SGHTA and CDR2 FQGNSA. The CDR3 coding sequence is TGTGCCAGCAGCTTATTGAACCTTGGGGCAGATACGCAGTATTTT. It encodes CASSLLNLGADTQYF.

The table lists this clonotype with a count of one. A much larger clone lies one base from this, so it may be a read error. The genes are TRBV25-1 and TRBJ2-5; D gene ambiguous. V dropped 2 bases and J dropped 5 bases, with 15 bases sitting between them. This CDR3 contains 15 residues. CDR1 is MGHDK and CDR2 is SYGVNS in the germline V gene. The CDR3 is CASSEPPPADETQYF. CDR3 sequence (DNA): TGTGCCAGCAGTGAACCCCCCCCGGCGGACGAGACCCAGTACTTC.

There are many counts of this clonotype. The chain joins TRBV29-1 to TRBJ1-1; D uncertain. The V end lost 2 bases, the J end lost 0 bases, and 13 bases lay between the germline ends. Germline CDR1 SQVTM, CDR2 ANQGSEA. The CDR3 extends over 15 amino acids. DNA of the CDR3: TGCAGCGTTGAAATGAGGCAATACATGAACACTGAAGCTTTCTTT. This codes for CSVEMRQYMNTEAFF.

This clonotype was picked up many times. The chain has TRBV20-1 and TRBJ1-6; 9 bases are shared with TRBD1. Germline V gene sequence: CDR1 DFQATT, CDR2 SNEGSKA (reference sequence). The CDR3 runs 13 residues. The trim removed 5 bases at V and 10 bases at J, leaving 6 bases unmatched. The CDR3 region is CSAWDRVVSPLHF. DNA of the CDR3: TGCAGTGCTTGGGACAGGGTTGTCTCACCCCTCCACTTT.

This clonotype was seen ten or more times. The rearrangement links TRBV5-4 to TRBJ2-7; a weak D match, TRBD1 (6 bases). Trimming stripped 5 bases from V and 7 bases from J, with 16 bases between. CDR1 and CDR2 (germline): SGHNT, YYREEE (reference sequence). This CDR3 comprises 13 residues. The CDR3 sequence: CASRFHDRLEQYF. The CDR3 bases are TGTGCCAGCAGATTCCACGACAGGTTGGAGCAGTACTTC.

The chain combines TRBV20-1 with TRBJ1-2; 7 bases map to TRBD1. CDR3 length equals 11 residues. V lost 6 bases, J lost 6 bases, and 4 bases stayed unmatched. Germline-derived CDR1 and CDR2 are DFQATT and SNEGSKA (reference sequence). Here the CDR3 DNA reads TGCAGTGCAACAGGGGTGGATGGCTACACCTTC. It codes for CSATGVDGYTF.

This chain joins TRBV5-1 and TRBJ2-7, with 11 bases fitting TRBD2. The CDR3 consists of 20 residues. Per germline, CDR1 SGHRS and CDR2 YFSETQ. After removal of 0 bases from V and 3 bases from J, the junction contained 17 bases not matched to a gene. The CDR3 DNA sequence: TGCGCCAGCAGCTTGGGACCGGGACTAGCGGAGCGTTTGGGTCGCTACGAGCAGTACTTC. Encoded protein: CASSLGPGLAERLGRYEQYF. The complete variable domain, with remaining parts taken from reference TRBV5-1 and TRBJ2-7, reads KAGVTQTPRYLIKTRGQQVTLSCSPISGHRSVSWYQQTPGQGLQFLFEYFSETQRNKGNFPGRFSGRQFSNSRSEMNVSTLELGDSALYLCASSLGPGLAERLGRYEQYFGPGTRLTVT.

Ten or more counts support this clonotype. The gene calls are TRBV20-1 and TRBJ1-5, with 9 bases fitting TRBD1. The CDR3 totals 14 residues. CDR1 is DFQATT and CDR2 is SNEGSKA in the germline V gene (reference sequence). Unmatched junction bases numbered 8, after V lost 5 bases and J lost 6 bases. CDR3 nucleotides: TGCAGTGCTGCTCGCGGGACAGGGAGTCAGCCCCAGCATTTT. Translating it yields CSAARGTGSQPQHF.

This clonotype was seen at least ten times. The chain employs TRBV5-1 and TRBJ2-1, with 7 positions matching TRBD2. With V trimmed by 0 bases and J by 4 bases, 13 bases remained unmatched. This CDR3 spans 18 amino acids. Germline lookup yields CDR1 SGHRS and CDR2 YFSETQ. Here the CDR3 DNA reads TGCGCCAGCAGCTTGGCGGGGGGTTGGCTCTCCCGGTACAATGAGCAGTTCTTC. As protein: CASSLAGGWLSRYNEQFF. Full variable domain (remainder filled in from reference TRBV5-1 and TRBJ2-1): KAGVTQTPRYLIKTRGQQVTLSCSPISGHRSVSWYQQTPGQGLQFLFEYFSETQRNKGNFPGRFSGRQFSNSRSEMNVSTLELGDSALYLCASSLAGGWLSRYNEQFFGPGTRLTVL.

This clonotype has at least ten counts. The chain has TRBV29-1 and TRBJ2-1; D is uncertain. Germline V lookup: CDR1 SQVTM, CDR2 ANQGSEA. CDR3 length: 10 residues. The germline V and J ends were trimmed by 5 bases and 7 bases, with 6 bases remaining between them. CDR3 sequence reads: CSVYLNEQFF. In nucleotides, the CDR3 is TGCAGCGTTTACTTGAATGAGCAGTTCTTC.

The table lists this clonotype with many counts. This chain connects TRBV28 to TRBJ2-7, with D possibly matching TRBD2 (7 bases). V was shortened by 4 bases and J by 4 bases, with 23 bases between the two germline ends. CDR1 is MDHEN and CDR2 is SYDVKM in the germline V gene. This CDR3 contains 17 residues. The CDR3 is CASSWGAGGSNSYEQYF. In nucleotides, the CDR3 is TGTGCCAGCAGTTGGGGGGCTGGCGGGAGTAATTCGTACGAGCAGTACTTC.

Many counts were recorded for this clonotype. The V and J genes are TRBV7-9 and TRBJ2-7; TRBD2 agrees at 12 bases. This CDR3 comprises 15 residues. Germline trimming cut 5 bases from V and 5 bases from J; bases unmatched to any gene: 7. Per the germline V gene, CDR1 is SEHNR and CDR2 is FQNEAQ (reference sequence). CDR3 protein: CASSITSGRNNEQYF. DNA of the CDR3: TGTGCCAGCAGCATCACTAGCGGGAGGAACAACGAGCAGTACTTC.

This clonotype was picked up many times. The rearrangement joins TRBV5-1 to TRBJ2-7; 8 positions agree with TRBD2. The CDR3 contains 14 residues. CDR1 and CDR2 (germline): SGHRS, YFSETQ. Germline trimming cut 4 bases from V and 2 bases from J; bases unmatched to any gene: 5. Written as DNA, the CDR3 is TGCGCCAGCAGCCGAGCGGGAGACACCTACGAGCAGTACTTC. Translation: CASSRAGDTYEQYF.